Listed below are T cell receptor beta chains from one sample, sequenced in a study of shared clonotypes between healthy human individuals. Measured with immunoSEQ multiplex PCR; TCRdb has only the in-frame clones, and not every one. The repertoire includes 600,000 to 750,000 clones, over 55% of them detected once, and about 1.7% sits in the top ten. Sample: memory CD4+ T cells sorted from blood. Every receptor here comes from a woman aged 25 to 39 in good health. Each CDR3 is given with its conserved first and last residue. A D gene is named only where the DNA matches it firmly. Rows may omit the clone size; those that give it use once, few, many or a size class.

j_call	clone_size	d_call	v_call	cdr3_nt	cdr3_aa
TRBJ2-1	.	.	TRBV5-4	TGTGCCAGCAGGTCAGAAAACAATGAGCAGTTCTTC	CASRSENNEQFF
TRBJ2-3	.	.	TRBV7-9	TGTGCCAGCAGCAGGGACACATACACAGATACGCAGTATTTT	CASSRDTYTDTQYF
TRBJ2-7	.	TRBD2	TRBV14	TGTGCCAGCAGCCGGACTAGCGGGAGCTCCTACGAGCAGTACTTC	CASSRTSGSSYEQYF
TRBJ1-1	.	.	TRBV28	TGTGCCAGCGGACAGAACACTGAAGCTTTCTTT	CASGQNTEAFF
TRBJ2-1	.	.	TRBV7-9	TGTGCCAGCAGCTTAGGCGCGCGCCCGGGACTCCGCAATGAGCAGTTCTTC	CASSLGARPGLRNEQFF
TRBJ1-2	.	TRBD1	TRBV7-9	TGTGCCAGCAGCTTCGGTCAGGGGGACTATGGCTACACCTTC	CASSFGQGDYGYTF
TRBJ1-2	.	.	TRBV19	TGTGCCAGTAGTATAGCTGCCGGGAACTACTATGGCTACACCTTC	CASSIAAGNYYGYTF
TRBJ2-5	once	TRBD2	TRBV7-2	TGTGCCAGCAGCCCGCGCGGGGCTAGCGGGAGGGTACCAGAGACCCAGTACTTC	CASSPRGASGRVPETQYF
TRBJ2-1	.	TRBD1	TRBV5-6	TGTGCCAGCAGCTTAAACAGGGGTGTTGGTGAGCAGTTCTTC	CASSLNRGVGEQFF
TRBJ2-5	.	.	TRBV28	TGTGCCAGCAGCAAAGTGTCCCTAAGTAGGCAAGAGACCCAGTACTTC	CASSKVSLSRQETQYF
TRBJ1-1	few	TRBD1	TRBV29-1	TGCAGCGTATGGGACAGGGACACTGAAGCTTTCTTT	CSVWDRDTEAFF
TRBJ2-1	.	TRBD2	TRBV5-6	TGTGCCAGCAGCTACGTAGCGGGAGGGCCGCTTAATGAGCAGTTCTTC	CASSYVAGGPLNEQFF
TRBJ1-1	.	.	TRBV5-1	TGCGCCAGCAGATTACTGGACGGAATGAACACTGAAGCTTTCTTT	CASRLLDGMNTEAFF
TRBJ2-1	few	.	TRBV18	TGTGCCAGCTCGAGCGGATTACAGAATGAGCAGTTCTTC	CASSSGLQNEQFF
TRBJ1-4	.	.	TRBV7-9	TGTGCCAGCAGCCCCCGCCTGCCGGATAAACTGTTTTTT	CASSPRLPDKLFF
TRBJ2-7	.	TRBD1	TRBV29-1	TGCAGCGTTAGACAATACAGGGGTGCCTACGAGCAGTACTTC	CSVRQYRGAYEQYF
TRBJ2-3	.	.	TRBV2	TGTGCCAGCGCCACTCTGGAAGATACGCAGTATTTT	CASATLEDTQYF
TRBJ2-1	.	.	TRBV28	TGTGCCAGCAGGGCGGGAAGCAATGAGCAGTTCTTC	CASRAGSNEQFF
TRBJ2-7	.	.	TRBV4-1	TGCGCCAGCAGTAACCCCAGGGGCTCGGGCGAGCAGTACTTC	CASSNPRGSGEQYF
TRBJ2-5	.	.	TRBV9	TGTGCCAGCAGCGTCTTCACTAGCCAAGAGACCCAGTACTTC	CASSVFTSQETQYF
TRBJ2-1	.	.	TRBV19	TGTGCCAGTAGTAGGGGGAACGCCAATGAGCAGTTCTTC	CASSRGNANEQFF
TRBJ1-5	.	.	TRBV28	TGTGCCAGCAGTTCACGATGGCCCACCCCCTATCAGCCCCAGCATTTT	CASSSRWPTPYQPQHF
TRBJ2-5	.	.	TRBV7-2	TGTGCCAGCAGCTCCCGACAGCTCCCCGAGGGGACCCAGTACTTC	CASSSRQLPEGTQYF
TRBJ1-1	few	.	TRBV19	TGTGCCACTATAGACAGGAAGCCTCACCCTGAAGCTTTCTTT	CATIDRKPHPEAFF
TRBJ1-2	.	.	TRBV19	TGTGCCAGTAATGACGGGGGACGTGGCTACACCTTC	CASNDGGRGYTF
TRBJ2-7	.	TRBD2	TRBV11-2	TGTGCCAGTAGCTCCCTGGGCCGAGCGGGGGTATCCGAGCAGTACTTC	CASSSLGRAGVSEQYF
TRBJ2-7	.	.	TRBV18	TGTGCCAGCTCTCCGGAGGGGGCCAACTACGAGCAGTACTTC	CASSPEGANYEQYF
TRBJ2-1	.	TRBD1	TRBV4-1	TGCGCCAGCAGCCAAGACCCAGGGGGTCGGTACAATGAGCAGTTCTTC	CASSQDPGGRYNEQFF